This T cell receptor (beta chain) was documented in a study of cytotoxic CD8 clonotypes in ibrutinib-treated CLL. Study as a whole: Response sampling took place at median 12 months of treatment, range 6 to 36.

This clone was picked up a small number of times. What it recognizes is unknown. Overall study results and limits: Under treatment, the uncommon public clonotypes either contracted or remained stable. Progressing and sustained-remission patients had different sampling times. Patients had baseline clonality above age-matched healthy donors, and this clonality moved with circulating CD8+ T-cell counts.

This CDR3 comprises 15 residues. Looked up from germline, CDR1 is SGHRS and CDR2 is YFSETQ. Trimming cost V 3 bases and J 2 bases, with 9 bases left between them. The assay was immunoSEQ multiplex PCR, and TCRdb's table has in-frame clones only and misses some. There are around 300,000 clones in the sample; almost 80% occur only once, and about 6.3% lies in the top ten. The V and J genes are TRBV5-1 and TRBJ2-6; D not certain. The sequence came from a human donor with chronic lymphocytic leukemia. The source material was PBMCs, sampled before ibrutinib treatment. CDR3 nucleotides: TGCGCCAGCAGCTCCACATCGGCTGGGGCCAACGTCCTGACTTTC. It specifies CASSSTSAGANVLTF. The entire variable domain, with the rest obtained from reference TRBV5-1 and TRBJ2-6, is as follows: KAGVTQTPRYLIKTRGQQVTLSCSPISGHRSVSWYQQTPGQGLQFLFEYFSETQRNKGNFPGRFSGRQFSNSRSEMNVSTLELGDSALYLCASSSTSAGANVLTFGAGSRLTVL.